These 15 T cell receptor beta chains came from one sample sequenced in a study of early T cells in non-severe SARS-CoV-2 infection. TCRdb fed the 5' RACE reads into MiXCR, producing one record per CDR3 protein. The table has 20,000 to 25,000 distinct CDR3 sequences, nearly 5.5% seen once; the top ten hold roughly a tenth. The specimen was whole blood. These receptor sequences come from an adult who was a healthcare worker with PCR-confirmed SARS-CoV-2 infection or an uninfected control (not recorded which).

This clonotype occurred once. Lacking the conserved final phenylalanine or tryptophan, this CDR3 likely reflects a read error. J is TRBJ1-1 and V is TRBV7-9; D unclear. V dropped 5 bases and J dropped 8 bases, with 12 bases sitting between them. CDR1 and CDR2 (germline): SEHNR, FQNEAQ (reference sequence). The CDR3 extends over 12 amino acids. The DNA of the CDR3 is TGTGCCAGCAGCCAAGGGTTAGGAGAAGCTTTCTCT. It specifies CASSQGLGEAFS.

This clonotype was seen a handful of times. The V gene is TRBV4-2, the J gene TRBJ2-5; D is uncertain. This CDR3 has 13 amino acids. The ends were cut back, 1 base at V and 9 bases at J, with 12 bases in the middle. CDR1 and CDR2 from the germline V gene are LGHNA and YNFKEQ. CDR3 DNA sequence: TGTGCCAGCAGCCAAGCATCCGACCGGGCCCAGTACTTC. Its translation: CASSQASDRAQYF.

This clonotype was observed many times. The V call is TRBV2, the J call TRBJ2-7, with a weak D call TRBD2 (5 bases). Trimming pared 3 bases from V and 2 bases from J, leaving 14 bases between. The CDR3 length is 15 residues. Germline V gene lookup returns CDR1 SNHLY and CDR2 FYNNEI. The CDR3 bases are TGTGCCAGCAGTGATAGGGAGAGGCCACCCTACGAGCAGTACGTC. It specifies CASSDRERPPYEQYV.

This clonotype was seen a handful of times. The chain employs TRBV5-1 and TRBJ2-2, with 7 bases identical to TRBD2. The germline V gene encodes CDR1 SGHRS and CDR2 YFSETQ. V shed 1 base and J 1 base; nucleotides not matched to a gene: 4. The CDR3 sequence is 16 residues long. CDR3 DNA sequence: TGCGCCAGCAGCTTGCAGGCTAGCGGGAACACCGGGGAGCTGTTTTTT. Amino acid sequence: CASSLQASGNTGELFF.

The table lists this clonotype with many counts. The chain links TRBV28 to TRBJ2-1; D is possibly TRBD2 (5 bases). Germline V lookup: CDR1 MDHEN, CDR2 SYDVKM. The germline V and J ends were trimmed by 4 bases and 9 bases, with 16 bases remaining between them. The CDR3 contains 14 residues. CDR3: CASSSKLVTSEQFF. The CDR3 nucleotides are TGTGCCAGCAGTTCCAAACTAGTCACGAGTGAGCAGTTCTTC.

This clonotype was observed at least ten times. The rearrangement joins TRBV19 to TRBJ2-3, with TRBD2 as a possible D gene (6 bases). Trimming removed 1 base from V and 4 bases from J, with 9 bases in between. This CDR3 has 14 residues. Germline V gene sequence: CDR1 LNHDA, CDR2 SQIVND (reference sequence). CDR3 in DNA: TGTGCCAGTAGTATAGCGGGGGAGTCAGATACGCAGTATTTT. Its protein product is CASSIAGESDTQYF.

At least ten counts were recorded for this clonotype. A junction boundary mismatches the germline segment, possibly from a read error. The rearrangement joins TRBV13 to TRBJ2-7; 7 nucleotides agree with TRBD1. The CDR3 covers 15 residues. Looked up from germline, CDR1 is PRHDT and CDR2 is FYEKMQ (reference sequence). This chain's CDR3 is CAGSLRGTVTYEQYF. For the CDR3, the DNA is TGTGCCGGCAGCTTAAGGGGGACAGTTACCTACGAGCAGTACTTC.

This chain's CDR3 is CASSPPDRVYEQYV. Written as DNA, the CDR3 is TGTGCCAGCAGCCCCCCCGACAGGGTCTACGAGCAGTACGTC. The chain uses TRBV7-9 and TRBJ2-7; 7 bases line up with TRBD1. The CDR3 covers 14 residues. The germline CDR1 and CDR2 sequences are SEHNR and FQNEAQ (reference sequence). Trimming removed 5 bases from V and 3 bases from J; junction bases left unmatched: 7.

Ten or more counts support this clonotype. The chain uses TRBV7-9 and TRBJ2-1, with D possibly being TRBD1 (6 bases). Per the germline V gene, CDR1 is SEHNR and CDR2 is FQNEAQ (reference sequence). The CDR3 is 17 amino acids. The ends were cut back, 2 bases at V and 1 base at J, with 15 bases in the middle. CDR3 loop: CASSLPRAGESYNEQFF. The CDR3 nucleotides read TGTGCCAGCAGCTTACCCCGCGCAGGGGAGTCCTACAATGAGCAGTTCTTC. Full variable domain (missing parts from reference TRBV7-9 and TRBJ2-1): DTGVSQNPRHKITKRGQNVTFRCDPISEHNRLYWYRQTLGQGPEFLTYFQNEAQLEKSRLLSDRFSAERPKGSFSTLEIQRTEQGDSAMYLCASSLPRAGESYNEQFFGPGTRLTVL.

This clonotype was detected only once. Just one base apart from a much larger clone, this may be a read error. This chain links TRBV6-5 with TRBJ1-6; TRBD1 might be the D (5 bases). CDR1 and CDR2 from the germline V gene are MNHEY and SVGAGI. This CDR3 region has 14 residues. CDR3 in amino acids: CVSNRGESGSPLHF. CDR3 nucleotide sequence: TGTGTCAGCAACAGAGGGGAGAGTGGTTCACCCCTCCACTTT.

The V call is TRBV11-1, the J call TRBJ2-1, with 7 bases lining up with TRBD1. Germline V gene lookup returns CDR1 SGHAT and CDR2 FQDESV (reference sequence). V lost 0 bases to trimming and J lost 4 bases; unmatched junction nucleotides: 6. The CDR3 covers 16 residues. The chain's CDR3 is CASSLASRGQYNEQFF. The CDR3 DNA sequence: TGTGCCAGCAGCTTAGCGTCTAGGGGACAGTACAATGAGCAGTTCTTC. Full variable domain (outside the CDR3, taken from reference TRBV11-1 and TRBJ2-1): EAEVAQSPRYKITEKSQAVAFWCDPISGHATLYWYRQILGQGPELLVQFQDESVVDDSQLPKDRFSAERLKGVDSTLKIQPAELGDSAMYLCASSLASRGQYNEQFFGPGTRLTVL.

This clonotype was counted ten times or more. V and J are TRBV4-1 and TRBJ2-1; a possible D gene is TRBD2 (6 bases). The CDR3 spans 15 residues. Germline loops: CDR1 MGHRA, CDR2 YSYEKL. Deletions cut 0 bases from V and 6 bases from J, with 12 bases between. In DNA form, the CDR3 reads TGCGCCAGCAGCCAAGATCGGCGGGGTTCCAATGAGCAGTTCTTC. Its protein product is CASSQDRRGSNEQFF.

J is TRBJ2-1 and V is TRBV27; 8 bases align to TRBD2. This CDR3 has 17 amino acids. The J segment lost 5 bases and the V segment lost 3 bases, leaving 12 bases of the junction unmatched. The germline gives CDR1 MNHEY, CDR2 SMNVEV (reference sequence). The CDR3, as DNA: TGTGCCAGCAGTTTTCGCCCGGGGGGGTACGCTAACAATGAGCAGTTCTTC. It is translated as CASSFRPGGYANNEQFF.

This clonotype was recorded at least ten times. The gene calls are TRBV4-3 and TRBJ1-5; D remains ambiguous. This CDR3 is 16 amino acids long. Germline CDR1 LGHNA, CDR2 YSLEER. Trimming took off 3 bases at V and 4 bases at J, with 16 bases between the two ends. The CDR3, as DNA: TGCGCCAGCAGCCAGGAGATGGCCCCAGGAAATCAGCCCCAGCATTTT. It codes for CASSQEMAPGNQPQHF.

In its sample, this clonotype ranks as medium-sized. The V gene is TRBV19, the J gene TRBJ2-1; D uncertain. V lost 7 bases to trimming and J lost 6 bases, with 13 bases between them. Per the germline V gene, CDR1 is LNHDA and CDR2 is SQIVND (reference sequence). This CDR3 spans 13 amino acids. CDR3 DNA: TGTGCCAGTACCGACCGCCCCGGCAATGAGCAGTTCTTC. It encodes CASTDRPGNEQFF.